This T cell receptor beta chain was identified in a study of T cell repertoires in ileal Crohn's disease. Study-wide results and limits: Sorted CD8 T cells held more high-frequency clones than CD4. Clonal expansions were more frequent in active smokers than non-smokers at surgery. Endoscopic recurrence occurred in every patient whose clonality exceeded 26.8%.

For this clone: Its antigen remains unknown.

Profiling relied on immunoSEQ multiplex PCR, and the TCRdb table lists in-frame clones only, not all of them. Here the sample spans about 62,000 clones, about 88% being singletons. Described time point: neoterminal ileum biopsy at postoperative endoscopy, about 6 months after surgery. Germline CDR1 LGHNA, CDR2 YNFKEQ. CDR3 size: 15 residues. V gave up 4 bases and J gave up 2 bases, with 15 bases separating them. The chain joins TRBV4-2 to TRBJ2-7; possible D gene TRBD2, 5 bases. The receptor was isolated from an adult with Crohn's disease. Sequencing was done on a sample of ileal tissue. This chain's CDR3 is CASSPPGSTPYEQYF. The DNA of the CDR3 is TGTGCCAGCAGCCCTCCGGGGTCCACCCCCTACGAGCAGTACTTC.